This TCR beta chain was documented in a study of beta chain features in type 1 diabetes. Study-level findings and limits: Shortening of TCRB CDR3s, moderate but significant, appeared in all four CD4+ subsets of Type 1 diabetes patients.

The table lists this clone with a few counts. Its target is not known. V was trimmed by 4 bases and J by 4 bases, leaving 8 bases between them. CDR3 length equals 12 residues. CDR1 is SGHDN and CDR2 is FVKESK in the germline V gene. The study reverse transcribed the entire isolated RNA, so it sequenced expressed TCRB transcripts. Some clones are missing from TCRdb's copy, which holds only in-frame ones; the method was immunoSEQ multiplex PCR. The sample contains roughly 340,000 clones, around an eighth of which appear only once. V usage is TRBV14 and J usage is TRBJ2-7; D gene ambiguous. Sequencing was performed on naive CD4+ T cells from blood. This TCR was recovered from a woman aged 18-30 years with type 1 diabetes. CDR3 amino acids: CASSRIGYEQYF. Written as DNA, the CDR3 is TGTGCCAGCAGCCGAATCGGGTACGAGCAGTACTTC.